This passage covers 30 T cell receptor beta chains from one sample sequenced in a study of glioma-infiltrating T cells. The iRepertoire nested amplicon-rescue multiplex PCR amplified TCR alpha and beta CDR3s from RNA. Using its own MiXCR run on the multiplex PCR reads, TCRdb lists one record per CDR3 protein. The repertoire holds about 130,000 distinct CDR3 sequences, with approximately 24% as singletons. Material for sequencing was glioma tissue, nonneoplastic brain tissue, or PBMCs (not recorded which). The receptor set was obtained from a human donor with low-grade glioma or glioblastoma, undergoing nonglioma brain surgery, or in good health (not recorded which).

The sample holds a few counts of this clonotype. V usage is TRBV4-1 and J usage is TRBJ1-2; D may be TRBD1 (6 bases). Germline CDR1 is MGHRA and CDR2 is YSYEKL. Trimming removed 4 bases from V and 6 bases from J, with 18 bases in between. The CDR3 extends over 15 amino acids. In DNA, the CDR3 is TGCGCCAGCAGCCCTTCGGACAGTCGAGTCGATGGCTACACCTTC. Its translation is CASSPSDSRVDGYTF.

The sample holds a few counts of this clonotype. This chain joins TRBV24-1 and TRBJ1-6, with 9 positions matching TRBD1. The CDR3 consists of 14 residues. V was clipped by 7 bases and J by 7 bases; unmatched bases: 4. Per the germline V gene, CDR1 is KGHDR and CDR2 is SFDVKD. DNA of the CDR3: TGTGCCACCAGGGGACAGGGAACGAATTCACCCCTCCACTTT. Its translation is CATRGQGTNSPLHF.

V usage is TRBV11-2 and J usage is TRBJ2-4; D call uncertain. There are 13 residues in the CDR3. From germline, CDR1 is SGHAT and CDR2 FQNNGV. Trimming shortened V by 3 bases and J by 5 bases, and 8 bases separated the two germline ends. This chain's CDR3 is CASSLGAENIQYF. In DNA, the CDR3 is TGTGCCAGCAGCTTGGGCGCCGAAAACATTCAGTACTTC.

This chain links TRBV7-2 with TRBJ2-3, with D uncertain. The CDR3 spans 13 residues. Trimming pared 6 bases from V and 1 base from J, leaving 8 bases between. The germline gives CDR1 SGHTA, CDR2 FQGNSA. CDR3 amino acids: CASSHRGTDTQYF. CDR3 sequence (DNA): TGTGCCAGCAGTCATAGGGGCACAGATACGCAGTATTTT.

Notes on this clonotype: A much larger clone is a single base away; this may be a read error. The rearrangement joins TRBV6-6 to TRBJ2-5; D is perhaps TRBD2 (6 bases). This CDR3 is built from 15 residues. Trimming shortened V by 4 bases and J by 7 bases, and 19 bases separated the two germline ends. Germline V gene data show CDR1 as MNHNY and CDR2 as SVGAGI (reference sequence). The CDR3 protein is CASSSSGTGEGTQYF. CDR3 bases: TGTGCCAGCAGTTCCTCGGGGACGGGGGAAGGGACCCAGTACTTC.

This clonotype showed up many times. The gene calls are TRBV6-1 and TRBJ2-3; D gene ambiguous. Germline CDR1 reads MNHNS; CDR2 reads SASEGT. With 4 bases removed from V and 3 bases from J, the gap between germline ends came to 5 bases. The CDR3 is made up of 12 amino acids. The CDR3 nucleotides are TGTGCCAGCAGTGCAGTAACAGATACGCAGTATTTT. Protein: CASSAVTDTQYF.

As for this clonotype: The germline gene is not matched at one end of the junction; a read error may be the cause. The J gene is TRBJ1-5, the V gene TRBV7-6; tentative D call: TRBD1 (5 bases). Germline CDR1 SGHVS, CDR2 FNYEAQ. CDR3 length: 15 residues. The CDR3 nucleotides are TGTACCAGCAGCGGGGACGGGGGGGGCAATCAGCCCCAGCATTTT. It codes for CTSSGDGGGNQPQHF.

The gene calls are TRBV20-1 and TRBJ2-1, with D possibly TRBD2 on 6 matching bases. The germline CDR1 and CDR2 sequences are DFQATT and SNEGSKA (reference sequence). CDR3 length: 14 amino acids. Between the trimmed V and J ends, which lost 3 bases and 2 bases, there was a span of 11 bases. CDR3 DNA: TGCAGTGCTAGTGAGACTAGGCCCTACAATGAGCAGTTCTTC. Its protein product is CSASETRPYNEQFF.

This clonotype was seen more than once but under ten times. The chain is built from TRBV10-2 and TRBJ2-3; no definite D call. Trimming shortened V by 7 bases and J by 0 bases, and 5 bases separated the two germline ends. The V gene's germline CDR1 is WSHSY and CDR2 SAAADI. CDR3 length: 12 amino acids. CDR3 nucleotide sequence: TGCGCCAGCAAGGCGAGCACAGATACGCAGTATTTT. It yields the protein CASKASTDTQYF.

This clonotype was counted at least ten times. This rearrangement joins TRBV6-6 to TRBJ1-2; D may be TRBD1 (6 bases). CDR3 length: 15 amino acids. V shed 0 bases and J shed 7 bases, with 15 bases lying between them. Per germline, CDR1 MNHNY and CDR2 SVGAGI (reference sequence). The CDR3 DNA reads as TGTGCCAGCAGTTACTCGAGTTCCGGGACATCTGGCTACACCTTC. Translated: CASSYSSSGTSGYTF.

The chain couples TRBV28 to TRBJ2-7; tentative D call: TRBD1 (5 bases). CDR3 length equals 13 residues. Germline V lookup: CDR1 MDHEN, CDR2 SYDVKM. Trimming pared 7 bases from V and 10 bases from J, leaving 20 bases between. The CDR3 sequence: CASTLRAGYEQYV. Here the CDR3 DNA reads TGTGCCAGCACCCTCAGGGCAGGGTATGAACAGTACGTC.

This clonotype appeared many times. The chain links TRBV27 to TRBJ1-5, with 7 positions matching TRBD1. The CDR3 covers 15 residues. The ends lost 0 bases at V and 7 bases at J; junction bases unmatched: 6. CDR1 is MNHEY, CDR2 SMNVEV, per germline (reference sequence). The CDR3, as DNA: TGTGCCAGCAGTTTATCCCCAGGGGGTTGGCAGCCCCAGCATTTT. It codes for CASSLSPGGWQPQHF.

Only a few counts were recorded for this clonotype. The V call is TRBV19, the J call TRBJ1-2, with D uncertain. From germline, CDR1 is LNHDA and CDR2 SQIVND (reference sequence). This CDR3 has 13 residues. Trimming took off 5 bases at V and 2 bases at J, with 9 bases between the two ends. The CDR3 sequence: CASSVGRNYGYTF. In nucleotides, the CDR3 is TGTGCCAGTAGTGTTGGAAGGAACTATGGCTACACCTTC.

J is TRBJ2-3 and V is TRBV7-9, with D possibly being TRBD2 (6 bases). The germline gives CDR1 SEHNR, CDR2 FQNEAQ (reference sequence). The CDR3 loop spans 16 amino acids. Trimming took off 2 bases at V and 5 bases at J, with 17 bases between the two ends. The CDR3 sequence is CASSLIAAPNRDTQYF. The CDR3 bases are TGTGCCAGCAGCTTAATAGCGGCTCCAAACCGAGATACGCAGTATTTT.

This clonotype showed up just a few times. This rearrangement joins TRBV7-2 to TRBJ2-5, with a weak D call TRBD1 (5 bases). With 4 bases removed from V and 2 bases from J, the gap between germline ends came to 8 bases. CDR1 and CDR2 (germline): SGHTA, FQGNSA. This CDR3 has 13 amino acids. CDR3: CASSSDIQETQYF. CDR3 DNA sequence: TGTGCCAGCAGCTCGGACATTCAAGAGACCCAGTACTTC.

This clonotype showed up just a few times. V usage is TRBV5-1 and J usage is TRBJ1-3, with TRBD1 matching over 7 bases. The J segment lost 0 bases and the V segment lost 7 bases, leaving 7 bases of the junction unmatched. This CDR3 comprises 15 residues. Germline assignment: CDR1 SGHRS and CDR2 YFSETQ. DNA of the CDR3: TGCGCCAGCCGACAGGGTGACAGCTCTGGAAACACCATATATTTT. Amino acids: CASRQGDSSGNTIYF. The entire variable domain, with the rest obtained from reference TRBV5-1 and TRBJ1-3, is as follows: KAGVTQTPRYLIKTRGQQVTLSCSPISGHRSVSWYQQTPGQGLQFLFEYFSETQRNKGNFPGRFSGRQFSNSRSEMNVSTLELGDSALYLCASRQGDSSGNTIYFGEGSWLTVV.

This CDR3 is CASSLSGGRVGELFF. The CDR3 DNA reads as TGTGCCAGCAGTTTGTCGGGGGGAAGAGTCGGGGAGCTGTTTTTT. The J gene is TRBJ2-2, the V gene TRBV6-1; TRBD2 aligns across 7 bases. The CDR3 sequence is 15 residues long. CDR1 and CDR2 (germline): MNHNS, SASEGT. Trimming removed 5 bases from V and 7 bases from J; junction bases left unmatched: 10.

The chain employs TRBV10-1 and TRBJ2-2; TRBD1 is a possible D gene (5 bases). V lost 0 bases, J lost 3 bases, and 17 bases lay in between. In germline, CDR1 is WNHNN, CDR2 SYGVQD (reference sequence). The CDR3 extends over 18 amino acids. The CDR3 region has the DNA TGCGCCAGCAGTGAGTCCGAAGGGGCAGGAACACACACCGGGGAGCTGTTTTTT. The encoded protein is CASSESEGAGTHTGELFF.

The rearrangement uses TRBV7-9 and TRBJ1-4; tentatively, D is TRBD1 (6 bases). The V and J ends lost 4 bases and 4 bases respectively, with 16 bases between them. This CDR3 is built from 16 residues. From germline, CDR1 is SEHNR and CDR2 FQNEAQ (reference sequence). CDR3 DNA sequence: TGTGCCAGCAGCTCCCGGCCCAGGGGAGGTAATGAAAAACTGTTTTTT. Translation gives CASSSRPRGGNEKLFF.

The chain links TRBV2 to TRBJ2-1; D is uncertain. CDR1 is SNHLY and CDR2 is FYNNEI in the germline V gene. The V and J ends lost 7 bases and 8 bases respectively, with 18 bases between them. This CDR3 contains 14 residues. This chain's CDR3 is CASNSPGELHEQFF. DNA for the CDR3: TGTGCCAGCAATTCCCCCGGAGAGTTACATGAGCAGTTCTTC. Using reference TRBV2 and TRBJ2-1 for the parts outside the CDR3, the full variable domain is EPEVTQTPSHQVTQMGQEVILRCVPISNHLYFYWYRQILGQKVEFLVSFYNNEISEKSEIFDDQFSVERPDGSNFTLKIRSTKLEDSAMYFCASNSPGELHEQFFGPGTRLTVL.

This clonotype showed up just a few times. The chain employs TRBV5-1 and TRBJ2-3; D not certain. Germline V gives CDR1 SGHRS, CDR2 YFSETQ. V was trimmed by 3 bases and J by 6 bases, leaving 14 bases between them. The CDR3 covers 14 residues. The DNA for the CDR3 is TGCGCCAGCAGCTCTACCGACCTTGGCGATACGCAGTATTTT. Protein product: CASSSTDLGDTQYF.

The V and J genes are TRBV2 and TRBJ1-5; no clear D gene. Trimming took 6 bases from V and 1 from J, leaving 10 bases between them. The CDR3 runs to 14 residues. The germline gives CDR1 SNHLY, CDR2 FYNNEI. The CDR3 region has the DNA TGTGCCAGCAGGGACTCCCCGAGCAATCAGCCCCAGCATTTT. It translates to CASRDSPSNQPQHF.

The chain combines TRBV12-3 or TRBV12-4 with TRBJ1-1, with D possibly TRBD1 on 5 matching bases. CDR3 length equals 14 residues. V lost 7 bases and J lost 3, with 15 bases in between. The chain's CDR3 is CASNQGGVDTEAFF. Here the CDR3 DNA reads TGTGCCAGCAATCAGGGAGGGGTCGACACTGAAGCTTTCTTT.

The V call is TRBV27, the J call TRBJ2-2, with D unresolved. This CDR3 spans 16 amino acids. Germline-derived CDR1 and CDR2 are MNHEY and SMNVEV (reference sequence). Trimming stripped 1 base from V and 1 base from J, with 10 bases between. The CDR3: CASSLLGGLNTGELFF. CDR3 DNA sequence: TGTGCCAGCAGTTTATTGGGTGGTTTGAACACCGGGGAGCTGTTTTTT.

This clonotype has ten or more counts. The chain employs TRBV28 and TRBJ1-2; D is perhaps TRBD1 (5 bases). Germline V gene data show CDR1 as MDHEN and CDR2 as SYDVKM. V lost 1 base to trimming and J lost 6 bases, with 12 bases between them. This CDR3 contains 14 residues. This chain's CDR3 is CASSLLEGVHGYTF. Written as DNA, the CDR3 is TGTGCCAGCAGTTTATTAGAAGGGGTCCATGGCTACACCTTC.

V is TRBV24-1 and J is TRBJ1-5; a weak D match, TRBD1 (5 bases). The germline gives CDR1 KGHDR, CDR2 SFDVKD. Trimming left V 4 bases short and J 7 bases short, with 19 bases between. This CDR3 contains 16 residues. In nucleotides, the CDR3 is TGTGCCACCAGTGACCGAAGGGGACCTCGGAGCCAGCCCCAGCATTTT. Residues: CATSDRRGPRSQPQHF.

Ten or more counts support this clonotype. The chain links TRBV7-2 to TRBJ2-2; D gene ambiguous. This CDR3 spans 13 amino acids. V lost 5 bases and J 2 bases, leaving 6 bases between the germline ends. Germline V lookup: CDR1 SGHTA, CDR2 FQGNSA. CDR3 loop: CASSTGNTGELFF. DNA of the CDR3: TGTGCCAGCAGCACCGGTAACACCGGGGAGCTGTTTTTT.

V gene TRBV7-3 combines with J gene TRBJ2-1; TRBD2 aligns across 13 bases. Trimming took 5 bases from V and 8 from J; bases not matched to a gene: 9. This CDR3 has 16 residues. Germline CDR1 SGHTA, CDR2 FQGTGA. CDR3 sequence reads: CASSREGTSGTYEQFF. The CDR3 nucleotides are TGTGCCAGCAGCAGGGAAGGGACTAGCGGGACCTATGAGCAGTTCTTC.

The genes are TRBV6-1 and TRBJ1-1; 7 bases are a match to TRBD1. The junction had 12 bases not matched to a gene; V was cut back by 7 bases and J by 1 base. The CDR3 length is 16 residues. CDR1 MNHNS and CDR2 SASEGT come from the germline V gene. Here the CDR3 reads CASTLSPGQQNTEAFF. In DNA, the CDR3 is TGTGCCAGCACTCTATCTCCGGGACAGCAGAACACTGAAGCTTTCTTT.

The table lists this clonotype with a few counts. The genes are TRBV19 and TRBJ2-7; 7 positions agree with TRBD1. Germline assignment: CDR1 LNHDA and CDR2 SQIVND (reference sequence). V lost 6 bases to trimming and J lost 0 bases; unmatched junction nucleotides: 5. This CDR3 has 14 amino acids. The CDR3 reads CASSGTANSYEQYV. The CDR3 DNA is TGTGCCAGTAGCGGGACAGCCAACTCCTACGAGCAGTACGTC.